One sample yielded the 32 T cell receptor beta chains listed below, sequenced in a study of technical replicates of blood from a few donors. Using immunoSEQ multiplex PCR, the repertoire was profiled, and TCRdb retains in-frame clones only, with some absent. The sample contains tens of thousands of clones, 95% of which appear only once. The sample comprised T cells isolated from PBMCs. The receptor set was obtained from a human donor in good health.

The chain uses TRBV11-2 and TRBJ2-7; a weak D match, TRBD1 (5 bases). Trimming took 6 bases from V and 0 from J, leaving 12 bases between them. This CDR3 has 14 residues. Germline CDR1 reads SGHAT; CDR2 reads FQNNGV. The CDR3 region is CASSPTGFSYEQYF. CDR3 DNA: TGTGCCAGCAGTCCCACAGGATTCTCCTACGAGCAGTACTTC.

The chain is built from TRBV6-6 and TRBJ2-3, with a possible D match to TRBD2 (5 bases). V lost 7 bases, J lost 2 bases, and 13 bases lay in between. The CDR3 contains 14 residues. CDR1 and CDR2 (germline): MNHNY, SVGAGI (reference sequence). This CDR3 reads CASKPLVVTDTQYF. The CDR3 DNA reads as TGTGCCAGCAAACCACTAGTGGTCACAGATACGCAGTATTTT.

The chain is built from TRBV27 and TRBJ2-1; 10 nucleotides match TRBD2. The CDR3 is 16 residues long. CDR1 is MNHEY and CDR2 is SMNVEV in the germline V gene (reference sequence). Trimming cost V 7 bases and J 8 bases; bases outside gene matches: 14. The CDR3 loop reads CASKADLSGRSDEQFF. CDR3 bases: TGTGCCAGCAAAGCCGACCTTAGCGGGAGGTCCGATGAGCAGTTCTTC.

This sequence joins TRBV10-3 and TRBJ1-4, with 7 positions matching TRBD1. The CDR3 length is 13 residues. Germline loops: CDR1 ENHRY, CDR2 SYGVKD. Trimming took 3 bases from V and 8 from J; bases not matched to a gene: 3. DNA for the CDR3: TGTGCCATCAGTGATTCAGGGGGGGAAAAACTGTTTTTT. This codes for CAISDSGGEKLFF.

The chain couples TRBV19 to TRBJ2-7; D is possibly TRBD1 (6 bases). The ends were cut back, 5 bases at V and 6 bases at J, with 17 bases in the middle. CDR1 LNHDA and CDR2 SQIVND come from the germline V gene (reference sequence). The CDR3 extends over 14 amino acids. As DNA, the CDR3 is TGTGCCAGTAGTGCCGGGACACAGGTCAGCGAGCAGTACTTC. It specifies CASSAGTQVSEQYF.

The gene calls are TRBV6-6 and TRBJ1-1; 8 bases fit TRBD1. Germline loops: CDR1 MNHNY, CDR2 SVGAGI (reference sequence). The V and J ends lost 5 bases and 0 bases, in that order; junction bases with no gene match: 2. CDR3 length equals 14 residues. The CDR3 is CASSRTGMNTEAFF. For the CDR3, the DNA is TGTGCCAGCAGTAGGACAGGGATGAACACTGAAGCTTTCTTT.

The chain links TRBV18 to TRBJ2-1, with 7 bases fitting TRBD1. The ends lost 10 bases at V and 4 bases at J; junction bases unmatched: 10. The germline CDR1 and CDR2 sequences are KGHSH and LQKENI. The CDR3 spans 14 residues. As DNA, the CDR3 is TGTGCCACCGACCAGGGGGAAGGGTACAATGAGCAGTTCTTC. Its translation: CATDQGEGYNEQFF.

The V and J genes are TRBV9 and TRBJ2-5; 9 bases are shared with TRBD1. V lost 4 bases to trimming and J lost 5 bases; unmatched junction nucleotides: 9. This CDR3 comprises 15 residues. Germline CDR1 and CDR2: SGDLS and YYNGEE. This chain's CDR3 is CASSPGTGWGETQYF. The CDR3 nucleotides read TGTGCCAGCAGCCCAGGGACAGGGTGGGGTGAGACCCAGTACTTC.

The chain links TRBV28 to TRBJ2-5; D is undetermined. Between the trimmed V and J ends, which lost 3 bases and 7 bases, there was a span of 12 bases. CDR3 length: 13 amino acids. Germline CDR1 and CDR2: MDHEN and SYDVKM. The CDR3 DNA reads TGTGCCAGCAGTTTGGGTGCGCCGGGGACCCAGTACTTC. Amino acids: CASSLGAPGTQYF.

The chain joins TRBV5-5 to TRBJ1-2; D gene unclear. Between the trimmed V and J ends, which lost 0 bases and 3 bases, there was a span of 12 bases. Looked up from germline, CDR1 is SGHKS and CDR2 is YYEKEE (reference sequence). There are 15 residues in the CDR3. CDR3 sequence: CASSLGGRPYYGYTF. The CDR3 DNA follows: TGTGCCAGCAGCTTGGGCGGGAGACCCTACTATGGCTACACCTTC. The full variable domain, its missing parts supplied by reference TRBV5-5 and TRBJ1-2, is DAGVTQSPTHLIKTRGQQVTLRCSPISGHKSVSWYQQVLGQGPQFIFQYYEKEERGRGNFPDRFSARQFPNYSSELNVNALLLGDSALYLCASSLGGRPYYGYTFGSGTRLTVV.

This chain connects TRBV9 to TRBJ2-7; TRBD2 agrees at 7 bases. The V and J ends lost 0 bases and 2 bases, in that order; junction bases with no gene match: 8. CDR3 length: 16 amino acids. Germline V CDR1 and CDR2: SGDLS, YYNGEE. The CDR3 DNA sequence: TGTGCCAGCAGCGTAGAATGGGAGGGAGGGCCCTACGAGCAGTACTTC. Its translation is CASSVEWEGGPYEQYF.

This chain links TRBV4-3 with TRBJ2-2; tentative D call: TRBD1 (5 bases). CDR1 and CDR2 (germline): LGHNA, YSLEER. This CDR3 has 16 residues. Trimming removed 1 base at V and 4 bases at J, with 13 bases between. This chain's CDR3 is CASSQVWSGFTGELFF. CDR3 sequence (DNA): TGCGCCAGCAGCCAAGTTTGGTCAGGGTTCACCGGGGAGCTGTTTTTT.

This sequence joins TRBV18 and TRBJ2-1; TRBD1 aligns across 10 bases. Germline V gives CDR1 KGHSH, CDR2 LQKENI. V dropped 6 bases and J dropped 6; count of bases not matched to a gene: 20. This CDR3 is 19 amino acids long. CDR3 protein: CASSIPGQGLSLIFNEQFF. DNA of the CDR3: TGTGCCAGCTCTATTCCGGGACAGGGGCTTTCATTAATTTTCAATGAGCAGTTCTTC.

The chain recombines TRBV5-1 with TRBJ2-3; perhaps TRBD1 as D (5 bases). From germline, CDR1 is SGHRS and CDR2 YFSETQ. The CDR3 is 15 residues long. The ends were cut back, 2 bases at V and 3 bases at J, with 13 bases in the middle. The CDR3 DNA is TGCGCCAGCAGCTTACGAGGCAGGGAAACAGATACGCAGTATTTT. This sequence encodes CASSLRGRETDTQYF.

The chain links TRBV29-1 to TRBJ2-3; no reliable D call. V lost 3 bases and J 6 bases, leaving 10 bases between the germline ends. The CDR3 sequence is 12 residues long. From germline, CDR1 is SQVTM and CDR2 ANQGSEA. CDR3 coding DNA: TGCAGCGTTGATGGAGCGTGGGATACGCAGTATTTT. Its protein product is CSVDGAWDTQYF.

The chain uses TRBV9 and TRBJ2-7; D remains ambiguous. The CDR3 consists of 13 residues. CDR1 and CDR2 from the germline V gene are SGDLS and YYNGEE. V was clipped by 4 bases and J by 1 base, with 9 bases between them. The CDR3 region has the DNA TGTGCCAGCAGCCGAGACACTTCCTACGAGCAGTACTTC. Amino acids: CASSRDTSYEQYF.

The chain combines TRBV28 with TRBJ1-2; the match to TRBD1 covers 10 bases. The CDR3 consists of 17 residues. Germline assignment: CDR1 MDHEN and CDR2 SYDVKM. V lost 8 bases and J lost 4; bases outside the gene matches: 16. DNA of the CDR3: TGTGCCAGCCAAGGGGCCGGGACAGGGGACATCTCCTATGGCTACACCTTC. It encodes CASQGAGTGDISYGYTF.

This clone was seen a few times. This sequence joins TRBV9 and TRBJ1-1; TRBD1 aligns across 8 bases. The V gene end was trimmed by 3 bases and the J gene end by 7 bases; junction bases not matched to a gene: 5. The CDR3 has 13 residues. Germline-derived CDR1 and CDR2 are SGDLS and YYNGEE. The CDR3 nucleotides read TGTGCCAGCAGCGGGGGGACAGGCCTTGAAGCTTTCTTT. Protein: CASSGGTGLEAFF.

V and J are TRBV29-1 and TRBJ1-1, with TRBD1 identical over 8 bases. CDR3 length: 13 amino acids. Germline-derived CDR1 and CDR2 are SQVTM and ANQGSEA. With 5 bases clipped from V and 4 bases from J, the junction kept 6 bases outside the gene matches. The CDR3 loop reads CSVLQGGGTEAFF. In nucleotides, the CDR3 is TGCAGCGTTCTACAGGGGGGAGGCACTGAAGCTTTCTTT.

The V and J genes are TRBV7-9 and TRBJ2-7, with D possibly matching TRBD1 (6 bases). This CDR3 is built from 13 residues. CDR1 and CDR2 (germline): SEHNR, FQNEAQ (reference sequence). V was trimmed by 2 bases and J by 3 bases, leaving 8 bases between them. CDR3 in amino acids: CASSLIRGYEQYF. CDR3 bases: TGTGCCAGCAGCTTAATCAGGGGCTACGAGCAGTACTTC.

CDR3 protein: CASSEREGDTQYF. In DNA form, the CDR3 reads TGTGCCAGCAGCGAGCGGGAGGGCGATACGCAGTATTTT. This chain links TRBV25-1 with TRBJ2-3; 10 bases fit TRBD2. The trim removed 6 bases at V and 6 bases at J, leaving 3 bases unmatched. Germline V lookup: CDR1 MGHDK, CDR2 SYGVNS. The CDR3 is 13 residues long.

The V call is TRBV18, the J call TRBJ2-5, with 7 nucleotides matching TRBD2. V shed 2 bases and J 4 bases; nucleotides not matched to a gene: 1. This CDR3 is built from 13 residues. Germline assignment: CDR1 KGHSH and CDR2 LQKENI. The DNA for the CDR3 is TGTGCCAGCTCACCATTAGCGGGAGAGACCCAGTACTTC. This encodes CASSPLAGETQYF.

V usage is TRBV18 and J usage is TRBJ1-4, with D perhaps TRBD1 (5 bases). Germline V CDR1 and CDR2: KGHSH, LQKENI. This CDR3 spans 12 amino acids. V lost 3 bases and J lost 8, with 7 bases in between. CDR3 sequence (DNA): TGTGCCAGCTCACCGGGGGGAGAAAAACTGTTTTTT. Encoded protein: CASSPGGEKLFF.

The chain links TRBV2 to TRBJ2-3; 9 bases match TRBD2. Per the germline V gene, CDR1 is SNHLY and CDR2 is FYNNEI. V lost 6 bases to trimming and J lost 5 bases; unmatched junction nucleotides: 9. This CDR3 region has 15 residues. Written as DNA, the CDR3 is TGTGCCAGCAGCCCCGGGTTAGCGGGAGTAGATACGCAGTATTTT. It translates to CASSPGLAGVDTQYF.

The chain joins TRBV5-1 to TRBJ2-2; 8 nucleotides line up with TRBD1. The CDR3 is made up of 15 amino acids. Looked up from germline, CDR1 is SGHRS and CDR2 is YFSETQ. V was clipped by 0 bases and J by 5 bases; unmatched bases: 3. CDR3 DNA sequence: TGCGCCAGCAGCTTGGTCAGGGGGCAAACCGGGGAGCTGTTTTTT. The encoded protein is CASSLVRGQTGELFF. Looking up the rest from reference TRBV5-1 and TRBJ2-2 gives the full variable domain: KAGVTQTPRYLIKTRGQQVTLSCSPISGHRSVSWYQQTPGQGLQFLFEYFSETQRNKGNFPGRFSGRQFSNSRSEMNVSTLELGDSALYLCASSLVRGQTGELFFGEGSRLTVL.

The chain uses TRBV9 and TRBJ1-3; 7 bases are a match to TRBD1. V dropped 0 bases and J dropped 6; count of bases not matched to a gene: 6. The germline CDR1 and CDR2 sequences are SGDLS and YYNGEE. This CDR3 has 15 residues. CDR3 loop: CASSVELQGVNTIYF. DNA for the CDR3: TGTGCCAGCAGCGTAGAGCTTCAGGGGGTAAACACCATATATTTT.

The chain links TRBV5-1 to TRBJ2-3; 10 nucleotides match TRBD1. The germline V gene has CDR1 SGHRS and CDR2 YFSETQ. The CDR3 extends over 17 amino acids. Losses at the gene ends were 0 bases for V and 2 bases for J; bases not matched to a gene: 6. The CDR3, as DNA: TGCGCCAGCAGCTTGGAGGGGACAGGGGTCCCCACAGATACGCAGTATTTT. It translates to CASSLEGTGVPTDTQYF.

This chain joins TRBV5-4 and TRBJ2-2, with 7 bases aligning to TRBD1. The germline CDR1 and CDR2 sequences are SGHNT and YYREEE (reference sequence). The CDR3 loop spans 15 amino acids. V lost 4 bases and J lost 4; bases outside the gene matches: 7. The CDR3: CASSRGQSLTGELFF. CDR3 nucleotide sequence: TGTGCCAGCAGCCGGGGACAGTCGCTCACCGGGGAGCTGTTTTTT.

The chain is built from TRBV18 and TRBJ1-5, with D perhaps TRBD1 (5 bases). CDR3 length equals 14 residues. The germline CDR1 and CDR2 sequences are KGHSH and LQKENI. V was shortened by 6 bases and J by 2 bases, with 11 bases between the two germline ends. CDR3: CASSQGGGNQPQHF. As DNA, the CDR3 is TGTGCCAGCTCCCAGGGAGGAGGCAATCAGCCCCAGCATTTT.

V gene TRBV29-1 combines with J gene TRBJ2-1; a possible D gene is TRBD2 (6 bases). V was shortened by 3 bases and J by 2 bases, with 8 bases between the two germline ends. Germline V lookup: CDR1 SQVTM, CDR2 ANQGSEA. The CDR3 is 13 amino acids. The DNA for the CDR3 is TGCAGCGTTGACGGGAGAACCTACAATGAGCAGTTCTTC. It translates to CSVDGRTYNEQFF.

V usage is TRBV7-3 and J usage is TRBJ2-3; 7 bases agree with TRBD2. The CDR3 loop spans 14 amino acids. Germline CDR1 SGHTA, CDR2 FQGTGA. After removal of 3 bases from V and 5 bases from J, the junction contained 5 bases not matched to a gene. The CDR3 reads CASSLGGRIDTQYF. The CDR3 nucleotides are TGTGCCAGCAGCTTGGGCGGGAGAATAGATACGCAGTATTTT.

This clone was seen only once. The CDR3 coding sequence is TGTGCCAGTAGTATAGACCCCGGGACAGGTCTCGGCTACACCTTC. Amino acids: CASSIDPGTGLGYTF. The chain uses TRBV19 and TRBJ1-2; 8 positions agree with TRBD1. This CDR3 contains 15 residues. CDR1 LNHDA and CDR2 SQIVND come from the germline V gene (reference sequence). V shed 0 bases, J shed 8 bases, and the junction held 8 bases outside the gene matches.